Each of the 26 T cell receptor beta chains below was sequenced from the same sample in a study of blood T cell repertoires in COVID-19. Assay used: immunoSEQ multiplex PCR; TCRdb lists only in-frame clones, some missing. The sample has 300,000 to 450,000 clones, about 90% seen once. Sequenced input: PBMCs or T cells enriched from blood (not recorded which). The receptors come from a man younger than 40 who had recovered from COVID-19.

The chain's CDR3 is CASSQGSGRTDTQYF. DNA for the CDR3: TGTGCCAGCAGTCAGGGTAGCGGACGCACAGATACGCAGTATTTT. The chain uses TRBV6-4 and TRBJ2-3; D might be TRBD2 (6 bases). V lost 5 bases to trimming and J lost 1 base, with 13 bases between them. From germline, CDR1 is MRHNA and CDR2 SNTAGT. There are 15 residues in the CDR3.

This chain joins TRBV9 and TRBJ1-6; 7 bases are shared with TRBD1. V lost 0 bases to trimming and J lost 10 bases; unmatched junction nucleotides: 7. CDR1 is SGDLS, CDR2 YYNGEE, per germline. The CDR3 is made up of 15 amino acids. The CDR3 DNA follows: TGTGCCAGCAGCGTAGCGGGCAGGGGGAACTCACCCCTCCACTTT. This sequence encodes CASSVAGRGNSPLHF.

A note on this clone: Different DNA sequences within this sample yield the same CDR3. This chain links TRBV6-2 or TRBV6-3 with TRBJ1-5; possible D gene TRBD1, 5 bases. The V gene lost 4 bases and the J gene lost 0 bases, with 10 bases spanning the gap. Germline-derived CDR1 and CDR2 are MNHEY and SVGEGT. The CDR3 is made up of 15 amino acids. The CDR3 DNA sequence: TGTGCCAGCAGTTGGGGGAGGGTTAGCAATCAGCCCCAGCATTTT. This codes for CASSWGRVSNQPQHF.

The chain uses TRBV6-6 and TRBJ2-7; 8 bases are a match to TRBD1. Trimming took 5 bases from V and 4 from J; bases not matched to a gene: 4. This CDR3 spans 13 amino acids. Germline V CDR1 and CDR2: MNHNY, SVGAGI (reference sequence). In DNA form, the CDR3 reads TGTGCCAGCAGTATGGGACAGGCTTACGAGCAGTACTTC. Protein: CASSMGQAYEQYF.

This clone was picked up a small number of times. J is TRBJ1-3 and V is TRBV6-1; D unclear. Trimming took 2 bases from V and 1 from J, leaving 6 bases between them. The CDR3 length is 14 residues. In germline, CDR1 is MNHNS, CDR2 SASEGT. The DNA of the CDR3 is TGTGCCAGCAGTGAATCAGGTTCTGGAAACACCATATATTTT. Protein product: CASSESGSGNTIYF.

This chain links TRBV12-3 or TRBV12-4 with TRBJ1-5; D is undetermined. Trimming shortened V by 3 bases and J by 6 bases, and 6 bases separated the two germline ends. The CDR3 contains 12 residues. DNA of the CDR3: TGTGCCAGCAGTTTTCCCCGTCAGCCCCAGCATTTT. Translation: CASSFPRQPQHF.

This clone was observed a few times. The chain joins TRBV11-3 to TRBJ1-1; D not resolved. Trimming took 6 bases from V and 0 from J, leaving 11 bases between them. Germline-derived CDR1 and CDR2 are SGHNT and YENEEA. The CDR3 is made up of 14 amino acids. The CDR3 reads CASSLNGLNTEAFF. The CDR3 DNA reads as TGTGCCAGCAGTTTAAACGGTTTGAACACTGAAGCTTTCTTT.

The V call is TRBV19, the J call TRBJ1-2; D not certain. There are 14 residues in the CDR3. Germline V gene sequence: CDR1 LNHDA, CDR2 SQIVND (reference sequence). The germline V and J ends were trimmed by 0 bases and 5 bases, with 10 bases remaining between them. As DNA, the CDR3 is TGTGCCAGTAGTATAGATCTTAGCACTTATGGCTACACCTTC. Translation gives CASSIDLSTYGYTF.

In regard to this clone: The same CDR3 is also encoded by other DNA sequences in this sample. The chain carries TRBV4-1 and TRBJ1-5; TRBD1 agrees at 8 bases. Trimming took 1 base from V and 7 from J; bases not matched to a gene: 6. CDR1 and CDR2 from the germline V gene are MGHRA and YSYEKL. The CDR3 consists of 15 residues. The CDR3 DNA reads as TGCGCCAGCAGCCAAGGGCAGGGGGCAGGGCAGCCCCAGCATTTT. Amino acid sequence: CASSQGQGAGQPQHF.

This chain uses TRBV5-6 with TRBJ1-4; D is uncertain. CDR1 is SGHDT, CDR2 YYEEEE, per germline. Trimming left V 0 bases short and J 3 bases short, with 9 bases between. The CDR3 is 15 residues long. The CDR3 nucleotides read TGTGCCAGCAGCTTGGGAGGTACGGCTAATGAAAAACTGTTTTTT. As protein: CASSLGGTANEKLFF.

This rearrangement joins TRBV27 to TRBJ1-6; 7 positions agree with TRBD1. Germline CDR1 reads MNHEY; CDR2 reads SMNVEV (reference sequence). CDR3 length equals 17 residues. The junction had 10 bases not matched to a gene; V was cut back by 5 bases and J by 3 bases. CDR3 residues: CASSPLAGGSYNSPLHF. CDR3 sequence (DNA): TGTGCCAGCAGTCCTTTGGCAGGGGGAAGCTATAATTCACCCCTCCACTTT.

CDR3 in amino acids: CASSLDGRSGGSAEAFF. The CDR3 DNA follows: TGCGCCAGCAGCTTGGACGGCCGGTCTGGGGGCTCGGCTGAAGCTTTCTTT. The chain couples TRBV5-1 to TRBJ1-1; D might be TRBD1 (6 bases). The CDR3 is 17 amino acids. Germline-derived CDR1 and CDR2 are SGHRS and YFSETQ. Trimming left V 0 bases short and J 6 bases short, with 21 bases between.

Comments on this clone: At one boundary the junction diverges from the germline segment, which might be a read error. The genes are TRBV7-2 and TRBJ1-1; a possible D gene is TRBD1 (5 bases). There are 13 residues in the CDR3. CDR1 SGHTA and CDR2 FQGNSA come from the germline V gene. The CDR3 coding sequence is TGTGCCAGCAGCCCCGGGGGGAACGCTGAAGCTTTCTTT. This gives the protein CASSPGGNAEAFF.

The genes are TRBV6-5 and TRBJ1-3, with a weak D call TRBD1 (5 bases). V was trimmed by 5 bases and J by 0 bases, leaving 11 bases between them. From germline, CDR1 is MNHEY and CDR2 SVGAGI. The CDR3 length is 15 residues. CDR3 protein: CASSPGHISGNTIYF. CDR3 sequence (DNA): TGTGCCAGCAGTCCAGGACACATCTCTGGAAACACCATATATTTT.

The J gene is TRBJ1-2, the V gene TRBV29-1; 9 nucleotides match TRBD1. The CDR3 totals 14 residues. V lost 0 bases, J lost 6 bases, and 5 bases stayed unmatched. CDR1 SQVTM and CDR2 ANQGSEA come from the germline V gene. CDR3 bases: TGCAGCGTTGAAGATATGGGACAGGGCCATGGCTACACCTTC. Protein product: CSVEDMGQGHGYTF.

The chain links TRBV19 to TRBJ1-5, with D unclear. The V and J ends lost 8 bases and 0 bases respectively, with 8 bases between them. The CDR3 length is 13 residues. Germline values: CDR1 LNHDA, CDR2 SQIVND (reference sequence). CDR3 sequence (DNA): TGTGCCAGTCGAGATCATAGCAATCAGCCCCAGCATTTT. Translated, it gives CASRDHSNQPQHF.

The chain is built from TRBV5-6 and TRBJ1-6; D may be TRBD1 (5 bases). Germline CDR1 and CDR2: SGHDT and YYEEEE. This CDR3 is built from 15 residues. Trimming took off 0 bases at V and 9 bases at J, with 13 bases between the two ends. The CDR3 sequence: CASSLGQGMGSPLHF. CDR3 DNA: TGTGCCAGCAGCTTGGGTCAGGGAATGGGTTCACCCCTCCACTTT. The entire variable domain, with the rest obtained from reference TRBV5-6 and TRBJ1-6, is as follows: DAGVTQSPTHLIKTRGQQVTLRCSPKSGHDTVSWYQQALGQGPQFIFQYYEEEERQRGNFPDRFSGHQFPNYSSELNVNALLLGDSALYLCASSLGQGMGSPLHFGNGTRLTVT.

The V call is TRBV19, the J call TRBJ1-1; 7 bases are a match to TRBD1. J lost 0 bases, V lost 8 bases, and 6 bases had no gene match. CDR3 length equals 14 residues. The germline V gene encodes CDR1 LNHDA and CDR2 SQIVND (reference sequence). The CDR3 DNA reads as TGTGCCAGTCTAGGGGACAGCTTGAACACTGAAGCTTTCTTT. Translated: CASLGDSLNTEAFF.

The chain employs TRBV6-4 and TRBJ1-1; 7 nucleotides match TRBD1. V was pared by 6 bases and J by 5 bases, with 12 bases of the junction left unmatched. CDR1 is MRHNA, CDR2 SNTAGT, per germline. This CDR3 contains 15 residues. The CDR3 nucleotides are TGTGCCAGCAGAATGGAGGGGGCGCAGGTTACTGAAGCTTTCTTT. Amino acid sequence: CASRMEGAQVTEAFF.

J is TRBJ1-6 and V is TRBV4-1; D ambiguous. V lost 1 base, J lost 7 bases, and 8 bases lay in between. CDR1 is MGHRA and CDR2 is YSYEKL in the germline V gene. The CDR3 is 14 amino acids. The CDR3 DNA sequence: TGCGCCAGCAGCCAAGCCGTGGAGAATTCACCCCTCCACTTT. Protein: CASSQAVENSPLHF.

The chain links TRBV10-3 to TRBJ1-2; 9 bases agree with TRBD1. The ends lost 6 bases at V and 2 bases at J; junction bases unmatched: 4. CDR1 is ENHRY, CDR2 SYGVKD, per germline. The CDR3 is 14 amino acids. The CDR3 reads CAIRFGQGNYGYTF. In nucleotides, the CDR3 is TGTGCCATCAGATTCGGACAGGGGAACTATGGCTACACCTTC.

Concerning this clone: The same CDR3 also results from other DNA sequences found in this sample. J is TRBJ2-7 and V is TRBV5-5, with TRBD1 matching 8 bases. The CDR3 has 14 residues. The germline CDR1 and CDR2 sequences are SGHKS and YYEKEE (reference sequence). Trimming at V came to 2 bases and at J to 0 bases, leaving 1 base not matched to a gene. The CDR3 DNA is TGTGCCAGCAGCTTAGGACAGGGCTCCTACGAGCAGTACTTC. This gives the protein CASSLGQGSYEQYF.

The chain combines TRBV19 with TRBJ2-7, with TRBD1 matching 9 bases. The ends lost 6 bases at V and 1 base at J; junction bases unmatched: 13. From germline, CDR1 is LNHDA and CDR2 SQIVND (reference sequence). The CDR3 is 17 residues long. CDR3 in amino acids: CASRPGQGVESSYEQYF. In DNA, the CDR3 is TGTGCCAGTAGACCGGGACAGGGAGTTGAGTCGTCCTACGAGCAGTACTTC.

This clone was recorded once. The V and J genes are TRBV6-5 and TRBJ1-6; D uncertain. Trimming cost V 7 bases and J 13 bases, with 14 bases left between them. The germline V gene has CDR1 MNHEY and CDR2 SVGAGI. The CDR3 is 12 residues long. The DNA of the CDR3 is TGTGCCAGCACCAATCCAGGCTCGCCCCTCCACTTT. Residues: CASTNPGSPLHF.

The gene calls are TRBV27 and TRBJ2-1, with D perhaps TRBD1 (6 bases). The germline V and J ends were trimmed by 3 bases and 3 bases, with 12 bases remaining between them. In germline, CDR1 is MNHEY, CDR2 SMNVEV (reference sequence). The CDR3 sequence is 15 residues long. The CDR3 sequence: CASSLAGAFYNEQFF. DNA of the CDR3: TGTGCCAGCAGTTTGGCAGGGGCCTTCTACAATGAGCAGTTCTTC.

This clone is a singleton in its sample. The gene calls are TRBV3-1 (or the pseudogene TRBV3-2) and TRBJ1-6, with a possible D match to TRBD1 (5 bases). The V gene's germline CDR1 is LGHDT and CDR2 YNNKEL (reference sequence). The CDR3 loop spans 15 amino acids. V shed 7 bases and J shed 10 bases, with 20 bases lying between them. CDR3 amino acids: CASKTDSGGLSPLHF. CDR3 DNA: TGTGCCAGCAAAACCGATTCGGGGGGTTTGTCACCCCTCCACTTT.